Following are 13 T cell receptor beta chains from one sample sequenced in a study of glioma-infiltrating T cells after dendritic cell vaccination. Here immunoSEQ multiplex PCR was the method, and the copy in TCRdb shows in-frame clones only, minus some. Of 950 to 1,500 clones listed, 86% were seen once; the top ten hold 6.8%. This sample comprised tumor tissue, obtained before dendritic cell vaccination. These receptors all come from a human donor with glioblastoma.

This chain connects TRBV7-2 to TRBJ1-1; D is undetermined. CDR1 and CDR2 (germline): SGHTA, FQGNSA. The V and J ends lost 5 bases and 1 base respectively, with 11 bases between them. This CDR3 contains 14 residues. CDR3 protein: CASSPPRRNTEAFF. In DNA form, the CDR3 reads TGTGCCAGCAGCCCCCCTCGGAGGAACACTGAAGCTTTCTTT.

V and J are TRBV29-1 and TRBJ1-2; D call uncertain. Between the trimmed V and J ends, which lost 5 bases and 8 bases, there was a span of 12 bases. This CDR3 has 11 residues. Germline assignment: CDR1 SQVTM and CDR2 ANQGSEA. This chain's CDR3 is CSVSKQKGYTF. DNA of the CDR3: TGCAGCGTTAGTAAACAGAAAGGCTACACCTTC.

V is TRBV2 and J is TRBJ2-7; 8 bases match TRBD2. The V and J ends lost 8 bases and 0 bases, in that order; junction bases with no gene match: 12. The CDR3 is 16 amino acids. CDR1 and CDR2 (germline): SNHLY, FYNNEI. The CDR3 reads CASQASGGGSSYEQYF. DNA of the CDR3: TGTGCCAGCCAAGCTTCAGGCGGGGGGAGCTCCTACGAGCAGTACTTC.

The J gene is TRBJ1-1, the V gene TRBV28; D gene ambiguous. The CDR3 contains 14 residues. In germline, CDR1 is MDHEN, CDR2 SYDVKM. V was clipped by 7 bases and J by 1 base, with 13 bases between them. CDR3 loop: CASTPLISNTEAFF. CDR3 bases: TGTGCCAGCACCCCTTTAATATCGAACACTGAAGCTTTCTTT.

V and J are TRBV27 and TRBJ1-1, with D unresolved. Germline V gene data show CDR1 as MNHEY and CDR2 as SMNVEV (reference sequence). Trimming removed 6 bases from V and 3 bases from J, with 17 bases in between. The CDR3 runs to 15 residues. In DNA, the CDR3 is TGTGCCAGCAGCCCCCTATCGGTTATGGACACTGAAGCTTTCTTT. It specifies CASSPLSVMDTEAFF.

The CDR3 protein is CASSPDDTNLYGYTF. The CDR3 bases are TGCGCCAGCAGCCCCGATGACACCAATCTCTATGGCTACACCTTC. J is TRBJ1-2 and V is TRBV4-1; no firm D call. V was cut by 4 bases and J by 4 bases, with 16 bases left in between. Germline CDR1 reads MGHRA; CDR2 reads YSYEKL. The CDR3 has 15 residues.

This clone came up a few times. V and J are TRBV9 and TRBJ2-3, with no clear D. The germline CDR1 and CDR2 sequences are SGDLS and YYNGEE. The CDR3 has 16 amino acids. Between the trimmed V and J ends, which lost 0 bases and 11 bases, there was a span of 22 bases. The CDR3 region has the DNA TGTGCCAGCAGCGTAGACCTAACCCTAGAGAGGCCATGGCAGTATTTT. Translation: CASSVDLTLERPWQYF.

The chain employs TRBV18 and TRBJ2-3; D unclear. V was trimmed by 5 bases and J by 2 bases, leaving 8 bases between them. In germline, CDR1 is KGHSH, CDR2 LQKENI. This CDR3 is 13 amino acids long. The CDR3, as DNA: TGTGCCAGCTCAAATCCCCACACAGATACGCAGTATTTT. This translates into CASSNPHTDTQYF. Drawing the rest from reference TRBV18 and TRBJ2-3, the complete variable domain is NAGVMQNPRHLVRRRGQEARLRCSPMKGHSHVYWYRQLPEEGLKFMVYLQKENIIDESGMPKERFSAEFPKEGPSILRIQQVVRGDSAAYFCASSNPHTDTQYFGPGTRLTVL.

The V and J genes are TRBV19 and TRBJ2-5, with 8 bases lining up with TRBD1. There are 16 residues in the CDR3. The trim removed 4 bases at V and 5 bases at J, leaving 12 bases unmatched. The germline gives CDR1 LNHDA, CDR2 SQIVND (reference sequence). Written as DNA, the CDR3 is TGTGCCAGTAGTAAGTCCTCCGGGACAGGTTATGAGACCCAGTACTTC. This gives the protein CASSKSSGTGYETQYF.

This clone was counted a few times. The chain has TRBV6-6 and TRBJ2-7, with a tentative D call TRBD1 (5 bases). Germline loops: CDR1 MNHNY, CDR2 SVGAGI (reference sequence). The CDR3 spans 14 residues. The ends were cut back, 4 bases at V and 3 bases at J, with 13 bases in the middle. CDR3 DNA: TGTGCCAGCAGTTCTCTCGACAGAATCTACGAGCAGTACTTC. This encodes CASSSLDRIYEQYF.

J is TRBJ2-7 and V is TRBV7-2, with D maybe TRBD1 (6 bases). Trimming removed 3 bases from V and 5 bases from J, with 14 bases in between. The CDR3 runs to 14 residues. CDR1 SGHTA and CDR2 FQGNSA come from the germline V gene. CDR3 sequence: CASSFQPAGDEQYF. The CDR3 nucleotides read TGTGCCAGCAGCTTCCAGCCGGCAGGGGACGAGCAGTACTTC.

Written as DNA, the CDR3 is TGTGCCAGACCGACTTCGGGGGACGAGCAGTACTTC. Amino acid sequence: CARPTSGDEQYF. This chain links TRBV5-3 with TRBJ2-7; the D gene is possibly TRBD2 (6 bases). TRBV5-3 is an ORF; its function is uncertain. Trimming pared 7 bases from V and 5 bases from J, leaving 13 bases between. The CDR3 has 12 residues.

This chain uses TRBV30 with TRBJ1-1; 9 bases line up with TRBD1. Germline CDR1 is GTSNPN and CDR2 is SVGIG (reference sequence). The junction had 3 bases not matched to a gene; V was cut back by 3 bases and J by 1 base. The CDR3 extends over 14 amino acids. CDR3 in DNA: TGTGCCTGGAGCACGGGACAGGGGAACACTGAAGCTTTCTTT. Amino acids: CAWSTGQGNTEAFF.